This TCR beta chain was sequenced in a study of cytomegalovirus exposure and HLA in healthy donors (dated by TCRdb to 2015 to 2018). Regarding the study in general: According to an earlier analysis of 550 to 700 of the donors, about 170 million T cells yielded some 110 million unique TCR beta sequences and roughly 280 Gb of sequence data. The study aimed to test whether signatures of past pathogen exposure could be identified by cataloging public T cell receptors. High-throughput TCR immunosequencing, statistical association of individual TCRs with disease status, and machine learning were combined to predict cytomegalovirus infection status. Both class I and class II loci were covered by HLA typing, at four-digit resolution. Besides the first cohort of 666 subjects, a separate validation cohort made up of 120 different subjects was used. Donor age, sex, ethnicity and CMV serostatus were collected together with the repertoire data. An earlier analysis of several hundred of the donors used high-throughput TCR beta sequencing to judge whether each TCR beta V gene segment behaved as functional or pseudogenic. All discovery cohort repertoires had been generated using a single sequencing platform. Among about 400 genotyped donors of the cohort, an average of around 250,000 unique TCR beta nucleotide sequences was sequenced per donor, of which roughly 17% were non-productive. Typing coverage varied by locus: roughly 629-630 donors for A, B, C, DRB1 and DQB1; 522 for DQA1; around 570 for DPA1; around 450 for DPB1. Of the roughly 400 genotyped donors, about 80% fell in the genetic ancestry cluster associated with self-reported Caucasian donors. Rather than using new phenotypic data, the later analysis identified candidate immune exposures from TCR beta sequences and from how often those sequences occurred across donors. Using immunosequencing, the study profiled T cell repertoires from 500 to 800 subjects and related those repertoires to cytomegalovirus serostatus. Roughly 300 gigabases of sequencing data and around 88 million unique TCR sequences made up an early release that covered approximately 620 HLA-typed donors. In a later genetic analysis, genome-wide SNP genotypes for about 55% of the roughly 700 donors were used, and that subset was treated as a discovery cohort. In a later analysis, previously published TCR beta repertoires from hundreds of donors were re-analyzed and high-resolution HLA genotyping was added so that TCR occurrence patterns could be studied. About five DR-DQ haplotypes were handled as single units for association and clustering, since linkage in the cohort was strong. Study-wide conclusions, independent of this receptor: Because HLA typing was unavailable for some donors at each locus, only the typed subset was used in association tests. A later genetic analysis reported fewer N-insertions in productive TCRs among donors in an Asian-associated ancestry cluster than the roughly 670-donor mean. Immune exposure information for the cohort was limited to CMV serostatus. Linkage disequilibrium might explain the correlated functional status among segregating V segments, but an unknown experimental factor could not be ruled out. Cytomegalovirus status was reported to be diagnosed by the classifier with high specificity and sensitivity in both the original and validation cohorts. At a false discovery rate of 0.05, a later analysis linked 16,951 TCR beta sequences to specific HLA alleles. In a later analysis, TCR association rates were found to vary across HLA loci, with the most associated TCRs seen for DRB1 alleles and the fewest for HLA-C alleles. A few of the identified cytomegalovirus-associated TCR beta chains were confirmed in vitro to be specific for cytomegalovirus antigens. When HLA alleles, especially DR and DQ, strongly co-occurred, TCR associations were difficult to assign to individual alleles. A further reported finding was that TCR beta sequences accurately predicted the HLA-A and HLA-B alleles for most subjects in the first cohort. A cluster of highly shared sequence variants was judged likely to represent a technical artifact of the sequencing pipeline. Most TCR sequences were observed very rarely across donors, whereas some public TCRs were present in many individuals. Several of the top co-occurrence clusters appeared to be linked to parvovirus B19, influenza, CMV and Epstein-Barr virus, according to a later analysis. In a later analysis, HLA-associated TCR beta chains were found to be more clonally expanded and to have lower generation probabilities than equally common non-associated chains. A later analysis found that most CMV-associated TCR beta chains appeared HLA-restricted, with HLA associations seemingly driven largely by CMV exposure. In the study, 150 to 200 TCR beta chains were listed as associated with cytomegalovirus. Only TCR beta chains were sequenced in this cohort, and the absence of alpha or paired-chain data limited detectable features. Sequencing depth was assumed to be roughly uniform across donors in the presence/absence analyses, though that assumption may not hold. Broadly in line with IMGT annotations, most TCR beta V segments showed up in productive rearrangements about 90% or about 30% of the time in an earlier analysis of several hundred of the donors. V-gene and J-gene trimming of TCR beta chains was associated with a missense DCLRE1C variant in a later genetic analysis, and the association was replicated in an independent cohort. Because counts were too low, seventeen rarely observed V segments, including chromosome 9 orphons, were excluded from the earlier analysis of around 590 of the donors. According to the authors, the approach could potentially be generalized to other disease states and immunological phenotypes.

In regard to this clone: It lacks a known antigen. The input lacks base qualities; no much larger clone sits a single base away.

The cohort was made up of approximately 670 healthy bone marrow donors. At the time of sampling, all cohort members were nominally healthy, though unrecorded immune exposures were likely present. The donor was CMV seronegative and belonged to the group of 350 or so seronegative cohort members. A peripheral blood sample was provided by each donor, and peripheral blood mononuclear cells were used for TCR beta sequencing. Genomic DNA was extracted from the blood cell samples with the Qiagen DNeasy Blood Extraction Kit. The method behind the library was the immunoSEQ multiplex PCR assay. For the multiplex PCR, a mixture combining 60 forward primers for TCR Vbeta segments and 13 reverse primers for TCR Jbeta segments was used. The CDR3 region of rearranged TCR beta genes was amplified from genomic DNA with a multiplex PCR assay. The Illumina HiSeq System was used to sequence the amplified TCR beta libraries as 87-base-pair reads. The study's own analysis went as follows. A later analysis tallied 80 million to 95 million unique TCR beta chains across the 666 repertoires, and 10 million to 11 million of those chains were shared by two or more donors. Raw reads were error-corrected and collapsed into unique sequences with a nearest-neighbor algorithm that merged closely related sequences to remove PCR and sequencing errors. CDR3 sequences were aligned to IMGT reference sequences to assign V, D and J gene segments. Each retained sequence needed at least a six-nucleotide match to both a V gene segment and a J gene segment. A rearrangement was called productive if the CDR3 had no stop codons and remained in frame with V and J, and every other rearrangement was called non-productive. Following IMGT convention, CDR3 was defined as the stretch from the second conserved V-encoded cysteine to the conserved J-encoded phenylalanine. In an earlier analysis of some 550 of the donors, sequences lacking an unambiguous match to a single V gene segment were excluded. An earlier analysis of about 590 of the donors classified V segments as functional when productive rearrangements were above 56.7% and as segregating when the standard deviation between donors was above 5%. A statistical classification framework was built to diagnose cytomegalovirus status from the catalog of TCR beta chain sequences. V and J gene assignment, in a later analysis, came from comparing TCR nucleotide sequences with IMGT/GENE-DB human TR gene sequences. A later analysis assigned CDR3 sequences and most-parsimonious VDJ recombination scenarios with the TCRdist pipeline. In a later analysis, every TCR beta chain was defined by the combination of its CDR3 amino acid sequence and its V-gene family, and reads without a unique V-gene family were dropped. A later analysis removed 550 to 650 highly shared, low-generation-probability nucleotide sequences to deal with suspected cross-contamination and a sequencing artifact. In a later analysis, a clonal expansion index for each public chain was calculated from normalized within-repertoire ranks of inferred template counts. In a later analysis, generation probabilities were computed with a VDJ recombination model fitted to out-of-frame rearrangements, and the resulting probabilities were checked against IGoR. In a later analysis, hypergeometric tests were used to score TCR-TCR, TCR-HLA and TCR-CMV co-occurrence, with a repertoire-size bias correction applied to TCR pairs. A later analysis estimated false discovery rates by permuting HLA or CMV assignments 20 times. In a later analysis, co-occurring TCRs were grouped using DBSCAN, and TCRdist sequence similarity was added for clustering within HLA-allele-positive subsets. Co-occurrence clustering excluded repertoires with fewer than 30,000 or more than 120,000 public chains, plus five with anomalous nucleotide sharing. The clones in this table, taken by TCRdb from immuneACCESS, are in-frame only. Not every clone is retained; where verified, under half of the shortfall comes from an unresolved V gene, and the cause of the rest is unknown. V and J calls and clone size are those listed in that table; D and trimming were worked out from the DNA. The sample records roughly 200,000 clones, nearly 80% of which are singletons. The ten largest account for about 3% of the sample.

Sequencing was carried out using PBMCs. This TCR was recovered from a female donor in good health and CMV-seronegative.

The DNA is as follows: TGTGCCAGCAGCCCAGGGGGAACCGGGGAGCTGTTTTTT. This gives the protein CASSPGGTGELFF. The rearranged chain carries TRBV7-9 and TRBJ2-2, and 7 junction bases match TRBD1. Trimmed from V: 5 bases; trimmed from J: 5 bases; junction bases lacking a gene match: 2. The CDR3 holds 13 amino acids from the cysteine to the phenylalanine. The entry retains the CDR3 DNA only, 39 bases that are in frame from base 1. Per the germline V gene (reference sequence), SEHNR is the CDR1 and FQNEAQ is the CDR2.